Presented here are 3 T cell receptor beta chains from one specimen sequenced in a study of T cells expressing NK-cell markers. TCRdb re-called the 5' RACE reads; one entry per CDR3 protein, DNA not given. The sample is made up of about 460,000 distinct CDR3 sequences, and the top ten hold under 1.5% of it. Material for sequencing was blood T cells: a sorted CD56 or NKG2C T cell subset, CD4+ or CD8+ T cells, or bulk PBMC T cells (not recorded which). These receptors came from a woman aged 45-59 years in good health.

The chain has TRBV19 and TRBJ1-1; the TCRdb call, TRBD1, lacks DNA for checking. This CDR3 is built from 17 residues. Per germline, CDR1 LNHDA and CDR2 SQIVND (reference sequence). This CDR3 is CASSIDHVWGRGTEAFF.

The chain combines TRBV3-1 with TRBJ1-4. Germline CDR1 and CDR2: LGHDT and YNNKEL (reference sequence). The CDR3 has 12 amino acids. CDR3 in amino acids: CASSRSNEKLFF.

This rearrangement joins TRBV5-6 to TRBJ2-3. CDR3 size: 14 residues. CDR1 and CDR2 (germline): SGHDT, YYEEEE. This CDR3 reads CASSLPSGTDTQYF.